This T cell receptor beta chain is from a study of blood T cell repertoires in COVID-19. Study-wide context: Samples representing acute and convalescent COVID-19 were sourced from the United States, Italy and Spain. PBMCs, B-cell-depleted T cells, or T cells provided the cDNA or gDNA that made up the material.

Source study methods: Estimation of nucleated cell counts relied on the amplification of reference gene primers. Profiled with immunoSEQ multiplex PCR; TCRdb holds only in-frame clones, not every one. V, J and clone size derive from that table, while D and trimming were established from the DNA sequence. The repertoire has roughly 300,000 clones, about 90% of them found once; the top ten carry approximately 7.8%. This TCR was sampled from a woman in her fifties or sixties who had recovered from COVID-19. Sequenced material: peripheral blood.

The CDR3 DNA reads TGTGCCAGCAGCCAGACGACAGGGGGCAAGGATAATGAAAAACTGTTTTTT. Translation gives CASSQTTGGKDNEKLFF. This rearrangement joins TRBV7-2 to TRBJ1-4; 10 bases align to TRBD1. Germline-derived CDR1 and CDR2 are SGHTA and FQGNSA. J lost 4 bases, V lost 5 bases, and 10 bases had no gene match. CDR3 length equals 17 residues.